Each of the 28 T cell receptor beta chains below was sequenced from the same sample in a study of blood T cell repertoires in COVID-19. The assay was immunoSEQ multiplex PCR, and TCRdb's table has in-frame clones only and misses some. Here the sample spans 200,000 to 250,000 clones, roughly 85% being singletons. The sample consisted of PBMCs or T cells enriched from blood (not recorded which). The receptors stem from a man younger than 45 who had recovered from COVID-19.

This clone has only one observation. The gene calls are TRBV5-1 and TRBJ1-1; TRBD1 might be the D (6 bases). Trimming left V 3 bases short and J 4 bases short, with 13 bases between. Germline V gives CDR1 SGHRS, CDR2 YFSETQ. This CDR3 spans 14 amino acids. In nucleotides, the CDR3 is TGCGCCAGCAGCTCTCAGGGGATTATCACTGAAGCTTTCTTT. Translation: CASSSQGIITEAFF.

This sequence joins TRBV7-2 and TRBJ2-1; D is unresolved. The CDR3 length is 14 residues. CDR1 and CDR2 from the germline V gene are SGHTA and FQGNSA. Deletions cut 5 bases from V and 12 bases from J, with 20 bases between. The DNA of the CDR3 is TGTGCCAGCAGCGCAAGTGCGGTCCGTGATTCGCAGTTCTTC. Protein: CASSASAVRDSQFF.

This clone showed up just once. Written as DNA, the CDR3 is TGCGCCAGCAGCTGGGGACAATCCAATAACTATGGCTACACCTTC. It specifies CASSWGQSNNYGYTF. The chain links TRBV5-1 to TRBJ1-2, with TRBD1 as a possible D gene (6 bases). Trimming removed 3 bases at V and 1 base at J, with 13 bases between. The CDR3 consists of 15 residues. CDR1 SGHRS and CDR2 YFSETQ come from the germline V gene.

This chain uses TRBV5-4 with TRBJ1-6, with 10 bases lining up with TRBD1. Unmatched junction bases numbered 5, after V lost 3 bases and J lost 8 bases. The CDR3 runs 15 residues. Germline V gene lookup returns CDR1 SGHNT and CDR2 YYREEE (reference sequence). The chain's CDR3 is CASSWGTGVDSPLHF. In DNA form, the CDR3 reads TGTGCCAGCAGCTGGGGGACAGGGGTAGATTCACCCCTCCACTTT.

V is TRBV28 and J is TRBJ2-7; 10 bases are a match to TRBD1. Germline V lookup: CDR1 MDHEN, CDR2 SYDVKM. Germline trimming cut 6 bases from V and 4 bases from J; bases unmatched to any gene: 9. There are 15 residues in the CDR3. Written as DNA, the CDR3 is TGTGCCAGCAGCCCCCGCGGGACAGGGGTTTACGAGCAGTACTTC. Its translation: CASSPRGTGVYEQYF.

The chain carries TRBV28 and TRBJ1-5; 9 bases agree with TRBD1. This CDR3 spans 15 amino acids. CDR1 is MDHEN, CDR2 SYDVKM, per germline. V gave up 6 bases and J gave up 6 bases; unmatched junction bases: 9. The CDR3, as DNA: TGTGCCAGCAGCCACGGGGACAGGGAGATTCAGCCCCAGCATTTT. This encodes CASSHGDREIQPQHF.

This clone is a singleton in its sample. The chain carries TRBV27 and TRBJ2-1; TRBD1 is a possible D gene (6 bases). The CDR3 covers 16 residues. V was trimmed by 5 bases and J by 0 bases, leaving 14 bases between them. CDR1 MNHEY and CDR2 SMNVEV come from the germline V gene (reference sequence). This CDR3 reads CASSPQGLSSYNEQFF. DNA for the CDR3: TGTGCCAGCAGTCCACAGGGCTTGAGCTCCTACAATGAGCAGTTCTTC.

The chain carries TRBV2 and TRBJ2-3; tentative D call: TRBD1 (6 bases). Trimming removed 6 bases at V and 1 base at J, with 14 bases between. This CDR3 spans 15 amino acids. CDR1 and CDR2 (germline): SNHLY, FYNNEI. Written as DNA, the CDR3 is TGTGCCAGCAGAAAAGCAGGGGTGGGCACAGATACGCAGTATTTT. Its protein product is CASRKAGVGTDTQYF.

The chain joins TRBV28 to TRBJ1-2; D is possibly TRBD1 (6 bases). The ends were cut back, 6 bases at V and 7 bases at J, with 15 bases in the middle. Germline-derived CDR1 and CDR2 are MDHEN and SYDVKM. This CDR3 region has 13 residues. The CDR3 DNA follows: TGTGCCAGCAGCAAAGGGGGTCAGCGTGGCTACACCTTC. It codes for CASSKGGQRGYTF.

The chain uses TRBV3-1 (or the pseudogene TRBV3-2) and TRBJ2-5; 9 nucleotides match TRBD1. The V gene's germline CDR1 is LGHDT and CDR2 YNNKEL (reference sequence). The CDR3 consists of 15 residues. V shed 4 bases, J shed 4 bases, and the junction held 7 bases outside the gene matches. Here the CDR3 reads CASSRLQGAGETQYF. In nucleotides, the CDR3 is TGTGCCAGCAGCCGACTACAGGGGGCTGGAGAGACCCAGTACTTC.

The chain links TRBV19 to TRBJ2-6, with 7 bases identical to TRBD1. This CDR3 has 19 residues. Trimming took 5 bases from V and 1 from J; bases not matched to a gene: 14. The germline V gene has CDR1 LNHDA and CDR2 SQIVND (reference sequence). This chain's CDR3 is CASSGRIDRVVSGANVLTF. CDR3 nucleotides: TGTGCCAGTAGTGGCCGGATCGACAGGGTGGTGTCTGGGGCCAACGTCCTGACTTTC.

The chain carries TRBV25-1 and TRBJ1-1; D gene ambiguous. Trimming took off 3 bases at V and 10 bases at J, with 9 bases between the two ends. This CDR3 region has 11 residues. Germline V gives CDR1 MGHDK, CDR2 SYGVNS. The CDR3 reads CASSDSGGAFF. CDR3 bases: TGTGCCAGCAGTGATAGTGGTGGAGCTTTCTTT.

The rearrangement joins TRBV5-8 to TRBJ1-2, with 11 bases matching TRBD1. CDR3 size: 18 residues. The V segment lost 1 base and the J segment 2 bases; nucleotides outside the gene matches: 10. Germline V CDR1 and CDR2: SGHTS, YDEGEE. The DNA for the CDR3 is TGTGCCAGCAGCTTGTTCCTTGGACAGGGGGCGAGGAACTATGGCTACACCTTC. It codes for CASSLFLGQGARNYGYTF.

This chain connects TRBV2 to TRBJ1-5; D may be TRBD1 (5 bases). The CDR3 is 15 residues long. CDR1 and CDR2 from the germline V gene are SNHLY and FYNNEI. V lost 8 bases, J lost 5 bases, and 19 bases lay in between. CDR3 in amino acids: CASGRTPDRYQPQHF. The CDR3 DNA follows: TGTGCCAGCGGAAGAACGCCCGACAGATATCAGCCCCAGCATTTT.

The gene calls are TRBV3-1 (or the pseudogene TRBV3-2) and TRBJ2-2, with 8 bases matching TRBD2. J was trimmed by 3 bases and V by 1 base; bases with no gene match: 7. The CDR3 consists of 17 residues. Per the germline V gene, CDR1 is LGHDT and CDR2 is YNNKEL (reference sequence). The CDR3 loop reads CASSQVGAGADTGELFF. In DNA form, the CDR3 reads TGTGCCAGCAGCCAAGTTGGAGCGGGAGCGGACACCGGGGAGCTGTTTTTT.

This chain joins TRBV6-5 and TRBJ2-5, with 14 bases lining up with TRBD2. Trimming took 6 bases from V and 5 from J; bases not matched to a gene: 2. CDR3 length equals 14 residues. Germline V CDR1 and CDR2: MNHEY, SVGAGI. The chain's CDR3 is CASRTSGRVETQYF. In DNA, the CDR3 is TGTGCCAGCAGGACTAGCGGGAGGGTGGAGACCCAGTACTTC.

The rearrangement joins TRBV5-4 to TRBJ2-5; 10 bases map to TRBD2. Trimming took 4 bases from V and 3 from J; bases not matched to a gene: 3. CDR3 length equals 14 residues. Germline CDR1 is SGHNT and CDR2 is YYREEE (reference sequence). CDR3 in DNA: TGTGCCAGCAGCCTTAGCGGGGGGAAAGAGACCCAGTACTTC. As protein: CASSLSGGKETQYF.

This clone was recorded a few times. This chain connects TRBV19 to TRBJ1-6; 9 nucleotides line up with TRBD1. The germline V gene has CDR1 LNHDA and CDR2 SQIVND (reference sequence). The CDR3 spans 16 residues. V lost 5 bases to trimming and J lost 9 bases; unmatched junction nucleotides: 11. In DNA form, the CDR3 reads TGTGCCAGTAGTCCGCCCTCGGGGACAGGGCGTTCACCCCTCCACTTT. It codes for CASSPPSGTGRSPLHF.

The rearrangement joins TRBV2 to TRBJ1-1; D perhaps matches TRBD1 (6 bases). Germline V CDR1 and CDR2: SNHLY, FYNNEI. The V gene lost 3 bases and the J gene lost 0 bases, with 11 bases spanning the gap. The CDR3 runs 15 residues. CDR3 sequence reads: CASSDTGRMNTEAFF. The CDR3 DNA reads TGTGCCAGCAGTGATACAGGGAGAATGAACACTGAAGCTTTCTTT.

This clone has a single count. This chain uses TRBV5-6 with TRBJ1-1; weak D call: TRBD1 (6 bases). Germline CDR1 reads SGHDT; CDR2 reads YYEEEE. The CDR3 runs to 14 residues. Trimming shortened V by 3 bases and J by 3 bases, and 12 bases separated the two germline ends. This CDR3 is CASSSQGRYTEAFF. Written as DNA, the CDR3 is TGTGCCAGCAGCTCTCAGGGGCGGTACACTGAAGCTTTCTTT.

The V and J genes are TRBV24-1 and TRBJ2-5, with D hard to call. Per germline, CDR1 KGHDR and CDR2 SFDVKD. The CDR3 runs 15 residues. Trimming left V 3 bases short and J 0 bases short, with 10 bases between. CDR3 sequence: CATSDPRHHQETQYF. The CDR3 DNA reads TGTGCCACCAGTGATCCAAGACATCACCAAGAGACCCAGTACTTC.

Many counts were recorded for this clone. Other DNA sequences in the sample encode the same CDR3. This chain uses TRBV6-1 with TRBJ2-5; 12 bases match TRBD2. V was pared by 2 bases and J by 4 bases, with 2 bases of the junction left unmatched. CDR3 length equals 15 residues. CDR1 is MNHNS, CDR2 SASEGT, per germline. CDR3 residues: CASSELAGGPETQYF. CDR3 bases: TGTGCCAGCAGTGAACTAGCGGGGGGGCCAGAGACCCAGTACTTC.

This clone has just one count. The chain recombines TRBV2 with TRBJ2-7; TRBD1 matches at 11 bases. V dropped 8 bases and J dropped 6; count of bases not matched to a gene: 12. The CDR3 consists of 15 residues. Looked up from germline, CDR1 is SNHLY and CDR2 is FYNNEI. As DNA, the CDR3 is TGTGCCAGCTTGGTCGGGACAGGGGGACAGAGCGAGCAGTACTTC. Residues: CASLVGTGGQSEQYF.

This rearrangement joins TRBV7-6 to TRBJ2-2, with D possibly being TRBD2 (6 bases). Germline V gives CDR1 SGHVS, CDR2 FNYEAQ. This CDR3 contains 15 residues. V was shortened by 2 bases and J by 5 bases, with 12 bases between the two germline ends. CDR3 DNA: TGTGCCAGCAGCTTATCTTTGGAGGGGACCGGGGAGCTGTTTTTT. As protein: CASSLSLEGTGELFF.

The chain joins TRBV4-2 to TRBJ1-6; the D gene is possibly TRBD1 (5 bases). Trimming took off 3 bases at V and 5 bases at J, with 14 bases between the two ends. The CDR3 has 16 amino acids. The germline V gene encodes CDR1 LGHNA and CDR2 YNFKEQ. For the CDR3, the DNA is TGTGCCAGCAGCCATGGAGCGGGGCAGGATAATTCACCCCTCCACTTT. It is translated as CASSHGAGQDNSPLHF.

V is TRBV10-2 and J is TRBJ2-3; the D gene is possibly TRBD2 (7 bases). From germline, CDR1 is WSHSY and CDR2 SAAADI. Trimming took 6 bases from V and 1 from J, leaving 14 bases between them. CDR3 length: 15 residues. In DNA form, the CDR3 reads TGCGCCAGCAGAGACCGGGGGGCGCGCACAGATACGCAGTATTTT. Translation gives CASRDRGARTDTQYF.

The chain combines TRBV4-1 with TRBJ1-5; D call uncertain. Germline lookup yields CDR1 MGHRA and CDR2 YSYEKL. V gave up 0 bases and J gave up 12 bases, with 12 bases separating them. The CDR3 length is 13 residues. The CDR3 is CASSQDQREGQHF. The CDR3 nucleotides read TGCGCCAGCAGCCAAGATCAGAGGGAGGGCCAGCATTTT.

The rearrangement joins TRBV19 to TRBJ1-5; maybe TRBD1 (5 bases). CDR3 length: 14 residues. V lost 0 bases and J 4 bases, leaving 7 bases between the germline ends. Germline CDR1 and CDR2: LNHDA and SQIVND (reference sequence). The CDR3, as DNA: TGTGCCAGTAGTATAGATGGGGCTAATCAGCCCCAGCATTTT. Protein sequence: CASSIDGANQPQHF.